The clone carrying this T cell receptor beta chain appeared a single time. Other nucleotide sequences from this sample produce the same CDR3. The data were taken from a study of blood T cell repertoires in COVID-19. Overall study: Specimens from acute and convalescent COVID-19 originated in the United States, Italy and Spain. PBMCs, B-cell-depleted T cells, or T cells were the source of the cDNA or gDNA that made up the material.

Authors' methods: Estimation of nucleated cell counts was performed using reference gene primer amplification. Sequenced by immunoSEQ multiplex PCR; TCRdb stores in-frame clones only, minus some. V and J calls and clone size are as listed in that table; D and trimming were resolved from the DNA. The table shows about 130,000 clones, with approximately 81% occurring only once. The ends lost 4 bases at V and 2 bases at J; junction bases unmatched: 4. This CDR3 has 14 amino acids. Per the germline V gene, CDR1 is LNHDA and CDR2 is SQIVND (reference sequence). J is TRBJ2-5 and V is TRBV19; 7 nucleotides line up with TRBD1. The source of this sequence is a man aged 55-75 years with acute or convalescent COVID-19. The sequenced sample consisted of peripheral blood. The CDR3 region is CASSRDSRQETQYF. In DNA form, the CDR3 reads TGTGCCAGTAGTAGGGACAGCCGACAAGAGACCCAGTACTTC.